This passage covers 16 T cell receptor beta chains from one sample sequenced in a study of brain T cells in children with intractable seizures. Method: immunoSEQ multiplex PCR; TCRdb's copy keeps in-frame clones and lacks some. The sample records about 350,000 clones, nearly 95% being singletons. The time point denotes: blood from clinic visit 5 months post-surgery; TSC patient then seizure free. This material consisted of peripheral blood, taken about 5 months after surgery. These receptors were collected from a boy less than two years old with tuberous sclerosis and intractable seizures.

The V gene is TRBV9, the J gene TRBJ2-2, with a weak D call TRBD1 (5 bases). The CDR3 is made up of 17 amino acids. In germline, CDR1 is SGDLS, CDR2 YYNGEE. V was shortened by 0 bases and J by 6 bases, with 18 bases between the two germline ends. CDR3: CASSVEEAGLFPGELFF. The CDR3 DNA reads as TGTGCCAGCAGCGTAGAAGAGGCAGGGCTGTTCCCCGGGGAGCTGTTTTTT.

The J gene is TRBJ2-1, the V gene TRBV7-9, with D unresolved. This CDR3 is built from 16 residues. Germline V lookup: CDR1 SEHNR, CDR2 FQNEAQ (reference sequence). The germline V and J ends were trimmed by 1 base and 1 base, with 11 bases remaining between them. Here the CDR3 reads CASSLGPFGSYNEQFF. The CDR3 DNA sequence: TGTGCCAGCAGCTTAGGCCCCTTCGGGTCCTACAATGAGCAGTTCTTC.

The chain joins TRBV2 to TRBJ2-1; D unclear. The germline V gene has CDR1 SNHLY and CDR2 FYNNEI. The ends were cut back, 3 bases at V and 1 base at J, with 16 bases in the middle. The CDR3 length is 17 residues. Here the CDR3 reads CASSEELGFRSYNEQFF. Here the CDR3 DNA reads TGTGCCAGCAGTGAGGAGTTGGGGTTTAGGTCCTACAATGAGCAGTTCTTC.

This clone was counted a single time. The rearrangement links TRBV4-1 to TRBJ1-3; D gene ambiguous. Trimming stripped 3 bases from V and 2 bases from J, with 11 bases between. The CDR3 has 15 amino acids. The germline gives CDR1 MGHRA, CDR2 YSYEKL. Written as DNA, the CDR3 is TGCGCCAGCAGCCAGACACCGGGTCCTGGAAACACCATATATTTT. Residues: CASSQTPGPGNTIYF.

This chain uses TRBV6-5 with TRBJ2-3; the D is unclear. Germline values: CDR1 MNHEY, CDR2 SVGAGI. V was shortened by 5 bases and J by 6 bases, with 12 bases between the two germline ends. The CDR3 has 13 amino acids. This CDR3 reads CASSPPPEDTQYF. The CDR3 DNA follows: TGTGCCAGCAGTCCCCCCCCCGAGGATACGCAGTATTTT.

V is TRBV10-2 and J is TRBJ1-6; D gene uncertain. V lost 1 base and J 8 bases, leaving 6 bases between the germline ends. CDR1 is WSHSY, CDR2 SAAADI, per germline. CDR3 length: 13 amino acids. The CDR3 sequence: CASSEYMDSPLHF. DNA for the CDR3: TGCGCCAGCAGTGAGTATATGGATTCACCCCTCCACTTT.

This clone has a single count. The V gene is TRBV5-8, the J gene TRBJ2-5; 10 nucleotides align to TRBD2. Per the germline V gene, CDR1 is SGHTS and CDR2 is YDEGEE. CDR3 length: 17 residues. V lost 3 bases and J lost 2; bases outside the gene matches: 10. CDR3: CASSWGGAGGPQETQYF. DNA of the CDR3: TGTGCCAGCAGCTGGGGTGGAGCGGGGGGGCCACAAGAGACCCAGTACTTC.

The rearrangement joins TRBV3-1 (or the pseudogene TRBV3-2) to TRBJ1-2; no firm D call. The CDR3 sequence is 14 residues long. The V end lost 1 base, the J end lost 2 bases, and 8 bases lay between the germline ends. Germline V gene sequence: CDR1 LGHDT, CDR2 YNNKEL (reference sequence). The CDR3 sequence: CASSQAAGNYGYTF. DNA for the CDR3: TGTGCCAGCAGCCAAGCTGCGGGGAACTATGGCTACACCTTC.

The chain uses TRBV28 and TRBJ2-5; D remains ambiguous. The CDR3 is 15 amino acids. In germline, CDR1 is MDHEN, CDR2 SYDVKM. Trimming left V 1 base short and J 1 base short, with 10 bases between. In nucleotides, the CDR3 is TGTGCCAGCAGTTTATCTGGAAAGATCCAAGAGACCCAGTACTTC. This encodes CASSLSGKIQETQYF.

The J gene is TRBJ1-4, the V gene TRBV27; D gene ambiguous. V lost 8 bases to trimming and J lost 4 bases, with 14 bases between them. The CDR3 is made up of 14 amino acids. Germline CDR1 MNHEY, CDR2 SMNVEV (reference sequence). The CDR3 sequence: CASSGASHNEKLFF. The CDR3 DNA reads as TGTGCCAGCTCTGGAGCCAGTCATAATGAAAAACTGTTTTTT. The full variable domain, rest sourced from reference TRBV27 and TRBJ1-4, is EAQVTQNPRYLITVTGKKLTVTCSQNMNHEYMSWYRQDPGLGLRQIYYSMNVEVTDKGDVPEGYKVSRKEKRNFPLILESPSPNQTSLYFCASSGASHNEKLFFGSGTQLSVL.

The gene calls are TRBV6-5 and TRBJ2-5, with a possible D match to TRBD2 (5 bases). Germline V gives CDR1 MNHEY, CDR2 SVGAGI. V was trimmed by 7 bases and J by 4 bases, leaving 16 bases between them. This CDR3 is built from 14 residues. CDR3 sequence reads: CASTTDPRVETQYF. The CDR3 region has the DNA TGTGCCAGCACCACTGACCCGAGGGTAGAGACCCAGTACTTC.

This chain connects TRBV4-1 to TRBJ2-7; D unresolved. Trimming left V 1 base short and J 2 bases short, with 9 bases between. The V gene's germline CDR1 is MGHRA and CDR2 YSYEKL. This CDR3 is 14 amino acids long. This chain's CDR3 is CASSQVGTPYEQYF. DNA for the CDR3: TGCGCCAGCAGCCAAGTCGGTACACCCTACGAGCAGTACTTC.

The rearrangement links TRBV30 to TRBJ2-1; D is unresolved. From germline, CDR1 is GTSNPN and CDR2 SVGIG (reference sequence). V was trimmed by 3 bases and J by 8 bases, leaving 5 bases between them. The CDR3 spans 10 residues. As DNA, the CDR3 is TGTGCCTGGAGGGCATATGAGCAGTTCTTC. Its protein product is CAWRAYEQFF.

This clone was counted once. V is TRBV3-1 (or the pseudogene TRBV3-2) and J is TRBJ2-1; unclear D gene. Trimming removed 1 base from V and 8 bases from J, with 3 bases in between. The CDR3 totals 11 residues. Germline loops: CDR1 LGHDT, CDR2 YNNKEL (reference sequence). CDR3 loop: CASSQGYEQFF. CDR3 DNA sequence: TGTGCCAGCAGCCAAGGTTATGAGCAGTTCTTC.

Note on this clone: The sample carries other DNA sequences with the same CDR3. This chain links TRBV5-1 with TRBJ2-3; tentative D call: TRBD2 (5 bases). Looked up from germline, CDR1 is SGHRS and CDR2 is YFSETQ. Trimming pared 0 bases from V and 0 bases from J, leaving 5 bases between. The CDR3 sequence is 14 residues long. For the CDR3, the DNA is TGCGCCAGCAGCTTGGGCGGGAGCACAGATACGCAGTATTTT. It specifies CASSLGGSTDTQYF.

The chain joins TRBV7-9 to TRBJ2-1, with 7 nucleotides matching TRBD1. Losses at the gene ends were 8 bases for V and 6 bases for J; bases not matched to a gene: 4. Germline V gene sequence: CDR1 SEHNR, CDR2 FQNEAQ (reference sequence). This CDR3 is 12 amino acids long. The CDR3 DNA reads TGTGCCAGCCGTGACAGGGCCAATGAGCAGTTCTTC. Protein product: CASRDRANEQFF. The full variable domain, its missing parts supplied by reference TRBV7-9 and TRBJ2-1, is DTGVSQNPRHKITKRGQNVTFRCDPISEHNRLYWYRQTLGQGPEFLTYFQNEAQLEKSRLLSDRFSAERPKGSFSTLEIQRTEQGDSAMYLCASRDRANEQFFGPGTRLTVL.